Presented here are 32 T cell receptor beta chains from one specimen sequenced in a study of identical twins. From the 5' RACE reads, TCRdb called clonotypes with MiXCR, one entry per CDR3 protein. Of approximately 220,000 distinct CDR3 sequences listed, 7.5% were seen once; the top ten hold approximately 2%. The same sample was also studied in work on yellow fever vaccine responses in identical twins.

The specimen sequenced was memory (CD45RO+) T cells sorted from blood. These receptors all come from a woman under 30 in good health.

This rearrangement joins TRBV7-8 to TRBJ2-1; TRBD1 matches 8 bases. In germline, CDR1 is SGHVS, CDR2 FQNEAQ. V was clipped by 3 bases and J by 7 bases; unmatched bases: 11. The CDR3 is made up of 16 amino acids. The CDR3 here is CASSLAGAGGWNEQFF. CDR3 in DNA: TGTGCCAGCAGCTTGGCCGGGGCAGGGGGCTGGAATGAGCAGTTCTTC.

There are a few counts of this clonotype. CDR3 sequence: CASSLAGATTEAFF. CDR3 sequence (DNA): TGTGCCAGCAGCTTAGCGGGTGCCACCACTGAAGCTTTCTTT. The V and J genes are TRBV7-9 and TRBJ1-1; D uncertain. The CDR3 runs 14 residues. V was shortened by 0 bases and J by 4 bases, with 9 bases between the two germline ends. CDR1 and CDR2 from the germline V gene are SEHNR and FQNEAQ (reference sequence).

This clonotype has ten or more counts. CDR3 in DNA: TGTGCCAGCAGCGTAGGGCCCGGGACTAGATCCAATGAGCAGTTCTTC. Residues: CASSVGPGTRSNEQFF. This rearrangement joins TRBV9 to TRBJ2-1, with 8 bases identical to TRBD2. This CDR3 contains 16 residues. CDR1 SGDLS and CDR2 YYNGEE come from the germline V gene. The J segment lost 6 bases and the V segment lost 0 bases, leaving 8 bases of the junction unmatched.

The chain uses TRBV20-1 and TRBJ2-1, with TRBD2 matching over 9 bases. The CDR3 runs to 15 residues. The V segment lost 0 bases and the J segment 9 bases; nucleotides outside the gene matches: 9. In germline, CDR1 is DFQATT, CDR2 SNEGSKA (reference sequence). The chain's CDR3 is CSARDPEREAGEQFF. The DNA for the CDR3 is TGCAGTGCTAGAGATCCGGAGCGGGAGGCTGGTGAGCAGTTCTTC.

This clonotype came up many times. The chain carries TRBV5-5 and TRBJ1-4; maybe TRBD1 (6 bases). Germline assignment: CDR1 SGHKS and CDR2 YYEKEE (reference sequence). Trimming removed 3 bases at V and 8 bases at J, with 11 bases between. The CDR3 sequence is 13 residues long. CDR3 amino acids: CASSSRGQEKLFF. In nucleotides, the CDR3 is TGTGCCAGCAGCTCCAGGGGTCAGGAAAAACTGTTTTTT. Complete variable domain (other parts from reference TRBV5-5 and TRBJ1-4): DAGVTQSPTHLIKTRGQQVTLRCSPISGHKSVSWYQQVLGQGPQFIFQYYEKEERGRGNFPDRFSARQFPNYSSELNVNALLLGDSALYLCASSSRGQEKLFFGSGTQLSVL.

The sample holds many counts of this clonotype. The chain has TRBV6-4 and TRBJ2-1; TRBD1 matches 11 bases. Trimming took 6 bases from V and 10 from J; bases not matched to a gene: 11. Per germline, CDR1 MRHNA and CDR2 SNTAGT. The CDR3 totals 15 residues. The CDR3, as DNA: TGTGCCAGCAGACCAGGACAGGGGGCGGTTGGAGAGCAGTTCTTC. The encoded protein is CASRPGQGAVGEQFF.

This clonotype was detected many times. The chain joins TRBV5-1 to TRBJ2-7; 7 positions match TRBD2. Germline CDR1 is SGHRS and CDR2 is YFSETQ. The V segment lost 4 bases and the J segment 3 bases; nucleotides outside the gene matches: 10. This CDR3 is built from 15 residues. The CDR3 nucleotides are TGCGCCAGCAGCCCTGGGGGGGTGCGGGACTACGAGCAGTACTTC. Translated: CASSPGGVRDYEQYF.

This clonotype was observed a few times. This chain connects TRBV6-2 or TRBV6-3 to TRBJ2-3; 12 bases match TRBD2. Per the germline V gene, CDR1 is MNHEY and CDR2 is SVGEGT. The CDR3 length is 16 residues. Trimming took 0 bases from V and 7 from J; bases not matched to a gene: 5. The CDR3 loop reads CASSYSRTSGTHTQYF. The CDR3 DNA reads TGTGCCAGCAGTTACTCGAGGACTAGCGGGACCCATACGCAGTATTTT.

This clonotype appeared many times. V and J are TRBV20-1 and TRBJ1-2, with D hard to call. V was pared by 4 bases and J by 8 bases, with 17 bases between. Per the germline V gene, CDR1 is DFQATT and CDR2 is SNEGSKA (reference sequence). The CDR3 covers 13 residues. The CDR3 loop is CSAIPGGILGYTF. CDR3 DNA: TGCAGTGCTATCCCGGGCGGCATCTTAGGCTACACCTTC.

A few counts support this clonotype. This rearrangement joins TRBV24-1 to TRBJ2-3; a possible D gene is TRBD2 (6 bases). CDR3 length: 14 residues. Per germline, CDR1 KGHDR and CDR2 SFDVKD. Between the trimmed V and J ends, which lost 4 bases and 6 bases, there was a span of 13 bases. The CDR3 nucleotides are TGTGCCACCAGTGAGGGGACTCTTCTGGATACGCAGTATTTT. It translates to CATSEGTLLDTQYF.

This clonotype was recorded a few times. The chain links TRBV7-9 to TRBJ2-4; D might be TRBD2 (7 bases). This CDR3 is 16 amino acids long. With 5 bases removed from V and 7 bases from J, the gap between germline ends came to 21 bases. CDR1 and CDR2 from the germline V gene are SEHNR and FQNEAQ (reference sequence). The CDR3 bases are TGTGCCAGCAGCCCCCTGGGAGGGGGGGAAAGGAACATTCAGTACTTC. Amino acid sequence: CASSPLGGGERNIQYF.

This clonotype has more than one count but fewer than ten. The CDR3 region is CASSADRGQGYEQYF. DNA of the CDR3: TGTGCCAGCAGTGCGGACAGGGGACAAGGATACGAGCAGTACTTC. The chain employs TRBV2 and TRBJ2-7, with 9 positions matching TRBD1. Germline CDR1 SNHLY, CDR2 FYNNEI. Trimming removed 4 bases from V and 4 bases from J; junction bases left unmatched: 8. The CDR3 consists of 15 residues. The full variable domain, rest sourced from reference TRBV2 and TRBJ2-7, is EPEVTQTPSHQVTQMGQEVILRCVPISNHLYFYWYRQILGQKVEFLVSFYNNEISEKSEIFDDQFSVERPDGSNFTLKIRSTKLEDSAMYFCASSADRGQGYEQYFGPGTRLTVT.

This clonotype turned up a few times. This chain uses TRBV28 with TRBJ2-2, with 7 positions matching TRBD2. The CDR3 has 14 residues. In germline, CDR1 is MDHEN, CDR2 SYDVKM. V gave up 6 bases and J gave up 7 bases; unmatched junction bases: 8. CDR3 nucleotides: TGTGCCAGCAGGTACCGACTAGCTAGCGGGGAGCTGTTTTTT. It codes for CASRYRLASGELFF.

The rearrangement joins TRBV7-2 to TRBJ1-4; no reliable D call. Trimming took 5 bases from V and 10 from J, leaving 11 bases between them. The germline CDR1 and CDR2 sequences are SGHTA and FQGNSA. CDR3 length: 12 amino acids. CDR3 loop: CASSRGSGKLFF. The CDR3 DNA sequence: TGTGCCAGCAGCCGCGGTAGTGGAAAACTGTTTTTT.

This rearrangement joins TRBV24-1 to TRBJ2-3; D possibly uses TRBD1 or TRBD2 (6 bases each). V lost 4 bases and J 3 bases, leaving 13 bases between the germline ends. The CDR3 contains 15 residues. Germline loops: CDR1 KGHDR, CDR2 SFDVKD. The CDR3 is CATSDGGWGTDTQYF. In DNA form, the CDR3 reads TGTGCCACCAGTGACGGGGGCTGGGGAACAGATACGCAGTATTTT.

The table lists this clonotype with a few counts. The genes are TRBV9 and TRBJ2-3; D is perhaps TRBD1 (5 bases). The CDR3 loop spans 14 amino acids. Looked up from germline, CDR1 is SGDLS and CDR2 is YYNGEE. V was cut by 0 bases and J by 5 bases, with 10 bases left in between. The CDR3 DNA reads as TGTGCCAGCAGCGTAGGGCAGGGTCGAGATACGCAGTATTTT. Protein sequence: CASSVGQGRDTQYF.

This clonotype has ten or more counts. The V gene is TRBV7-9, the J gene TRBJ2-1, with 8 bases identical to TRBD1. This CDR3 region has 14 residues. The V gene end was trimmed by 4 bases and the J gene end by 7 bases; junction bases not matched to a gene: 6. Germline CDR1 and CDR2: SEHNR and FQNEAQ (reference sequence). CDR3 nucleotide sequence: TGTGCCAGCAGCTGGACAGGGTTCCGGAATGAGCAGTTCTTC. Translated, it gives CASSWTGFRNEQFF.

V is TRBV10-3 and J is TRBJ2-3; the match to TRBD1 covers 9 bases. J lost 5 bases, V lost 3 bases, and 6 bases had no gene match. The CDR3 runs to 15 residues. The germline V gene encodes CDR1 ENHRY and CDR2 SYGVKD. CDR3 coding DNA: TGTGCCATCAGTGACGGACAGGGGTCAGGAGATACGCAGTATTTT. Amino acids: CAISDGQGSGDTQYF.

This clonotype appeared a few times. V and J are TRBV7-3 and TRBJ1-2; maybe TRBD1 (5 bases). V dropped 5 bases and J dropped 8 bases, with 18 bases sitting between them. The germline CDR1 and CDR2 sequences are SGHTA and FQGTGA. The CDR3 spans 14 residues. The CDR3 sequence is CASSPGPGGLGYTF. DNA for the CDR3: TGTGCCAGCAGCCCGGGGCCCGGTGGTTTAGGCTACACCTTC.

This clonotype was counted between two and nine times. This rearrangement joins TRBV20-1 to TRBJ1-2; no firm D call. CDR1 is DFQATT, CDR2 SNEGSKA, per germline (reference sequence). V shed 6 bases and J shed 3 bases, with 11 bases lying between them. The CDR3 totals 12 residues. CDR3: CSARTPDYGYTF. In DNA form, the CDR3 reads TGCAGTGCACGGACCCCAGACTATGGCTACACCTTC.

The chain carries TRBV27 and TRBJ2-7; D not certain. Looked up from germline, CDR1 is MNHEY and CDR2 is SMNVEV (reference sequence). V dropped 5 bases and J dropped 0 bases, with 17 bases sitting between them. The CDR3 is made up of 16 amino acids. CDR3 residues: CASSRRTFPSSYEQYF. As DNA, the CDR3 is TGTGCCAGCAGTCGTAGGACCTTCCCGAGCTCCTACGAGCAGTACTTC.

The sample holds many counts of this clonotype. This sequence joins TRBV20-1 and TRBJ2-1; 11 bases line up with TRBD2. Trimming removed 1 base from V and 8 bases from J; junction bases left unmatched: 4. This CDR3 is 14 amino acids long. CDR1 and CDR2 (germline): DFQATT, SNEGSKA (reference sequence). CDR3: CSARGSGRAYEQFF. The CDR3 DNA reads as TGCAGTGCTAGAGGTAGCGGGAGGGCCTATGAGCAGTTCTTC.

The table lists this clonotype with many counts. This chain joins TRBV10-3 and TRBJ2-1; 7 bases are shared with TRBD1. Trimming took 6 bases from V and 2 from J; bases not matched to a gene: 7. The length of the CDR3 is 15 residues. The germline V gene has CDR1 ENHRY and CDR2 SYGVKD. CDR3 nucleotide sequence: TGTGCCATCAGCGAGGGGGACAGTACCTACAATGAGCAGTTCTTC. Amino acids: CAISEGDSTYNEQFF.

This clonotype was counted ten times or more. Here the CDR3 DNA reads TGCAGTGCCCCCTTGGACAGTTTTATCGTCGGGGCAGATACGCAGTATTTT. Protein product: CSAPLDSFIVGADTQYF. J is TRBJ2-3 and V is TRBV20-1, with D possibly being TRBD1 (6 bases). CDR1 and CDR2 from the germline V gene are DFQATT and SNEGSKA (reference sequence). The ends were cut back, 6 bases at V and 4 bases at J, with 26 bases in the middle. This CDR3 has 17 amino acids.

This clonotype was observed a few times. This chain uses TRBV7-9 with TRBJ1-6, with a weak D call TRBD1 (6 bases). V was trimmed by 3 bases and J by 7 bases, leaving 13 bases between them. This CDR3 is 15 amino acids long. CDR1 and CDR2 from the germline V gene are SEHNR and FQNEAQ (reference sequence). CDR3 in amino acids: CASSFQSGGNSPLHF. CDR3 coding DNA: TGTGCCAGCAGCTTTCAAAGTGGGGGCAATTCACCCCTCCACTTT.

This clonotype occurred many times. V usage is TRBV7-8 and J usage is TRBJ2-1; D call uncertain. With 0 bases removed from V and 4 bases from J, the gap between germline ends came to 16 bases. Per the germline V gene, CDR1 is SGHVS and CDR2 is FQNEAQ. The CDR3 is made up of 17 amino acids. CDR3 DNA: TGTGCCAGCAGCTTAGCTCCGAGACAAGGGCAATACAATGAGCAGTTCTTC. It is translated as CASSLAPRQGQYNEQFF.

This clonotype was picked up a small number of times. The rearrangement joins TRBV3-1 to TRBJ2-3, with 14 bases fitting TRBD2. The trim removed 2 bases at V and 0 bases at J, leaving 10 bases unmatched. The V gene's germline CDR1 is LGHDT and CDR2 YNNKEL (reference sequence). This CDR3 has 20 amino acids. For the CDR3, the DNA is TGTGCCAGCAGCCAATACATCGGGACTAGCGGGGGTATTAGCACAGATACGCAGTATTTT. Translated, it gives CASSQYIGTSGGISTDTQYF.

Ten or more counts support this clonotype. The chain links TRBV20-1 to TRBJ1-6; the match to TRBD1 covers 8 bases. Germline CDR1 is DFQATT and CDR2 is SNEGSKA (reference sequence). This CDR3 has 17 residues. V lost 1 base and J lost 4; bases outside the gene matches: 9. This chain's CDR3 is CSARGQGMAIYNSPLHF. In DNA form, the CDR3 reads TGCAGTGCTAGAGGACAGGGGATGGCTATTTATAATTCACCCCTCCACTTT.

This clonotype was counted many times. The rearrangement links TRBV5-1 to TRBJ2-5, with 7 bases lining up with TRBD1. With V trimmed by 4 bases and J by 5 bases, 11 bases remained unmatched. This CDR3 has 15 residues. Germline CDR1 and CDR2: SGHRS and YFSETQ. The CDR3 spells CASSPEQGSWETQYF. CDR3 coding DNA: TGCGCCAGCAGCCCGGAACAGGGGAGTTGGGAGACCCAGTACTTC.

This clonotype was found a few times. This chain connects TRBV4-3 to TRBJ2-7; TRBD2 matches at 11 bases. From germline, CDR1 is LGHNA and CDR2 YSLEER. CDR3 length: 17 residues. V shed 0 bases, J shed 0 bases, and the junction held 4 bases outside the gene matches. The CDR3 sequence: CASSQDTGTSGSYEQYF. CDR3 bases: TGCGCCAGCAGCCAAGACACCGGGACTAGCGGCTCCTACGAGCAGTACTTC.

The chain couples TRBV27 to TRBJ2-2; maybe TRBD1 (6 bases). V lost 4 bases and J 6 bases, leaving 9 bases between the germline ends. The V gene's germline CDR1 is MNHEY and CDR2 SMNVEV (reference sequence). The CDR3 is 13 amino acids. For the CDR3, the DNA is TGTGCCAGCAGTTACCACAGGGCCGGGGAGCTGTTTTTT. Translating it yields CASSYHRAGELFF.

This clonotype occurred many times. The V call is TRBV6-2 or TRBV6-3, the J call TRBJ1-1; D possibly corresponds to TRBD1 (6 bases). This CDR3 is built from 14 residues. From germline, CDR1 is MNHEY and CDR2 SVGEGT. Trimming removed 6 bases at V and 6 bases at J, with 17 bases between. The CDR3 DNA is TGTGCCAGCAGCGTACCCAGGACAGCCCCTGAAGCTTTCTTT. Encoded protein: CASSVPRTAPEAFF.